At least ten counts were recorded for the clone carrying this TCR beta chain. The antigen is undetermined. MiXCR, applied by TCRdb to the reads, yields one record per CDR3 protein. The sample yields about 130,000 distinct CDR3 sequences, 7% to 10% seen once. This sample was taken from a study of T cell repertoires in cytomegalovirus infection. As for the study in general: Matching HLA type, along with CMV infection, was indicated by public TCR beta signatures. Study conclusions and caveats: HLA-C-restricted CMV-specific TCR beta clonotypes were dominant in the ex vivo response. Of the TCR beta families, the public ones yielded a cumulative frequency that identified carriers of CMV plus the relevant HLA.

The length of the CDR3 is 14 residues. V was clipped by 1 base and J by 1 base, with 8 bases between them. Germline CDR1 MDHEN, CDR2 SYDVKM. The J gene is TRBJ2-7, the V gene TRBV28, with a tentative D call TRBD2 (6 bases). Sequenced input: PBMCs. The TCR originated in a human donor in good health (CMV status not recorded). Some clones in this sample may be carry-over from other donors' samples. The CDR3 DNA sequence: TGTGCCAGCAGTTTATTTAGCGGTTCCTACGAGCAGTACTTC. Translating it yields CASSLFSGSYEQYF.